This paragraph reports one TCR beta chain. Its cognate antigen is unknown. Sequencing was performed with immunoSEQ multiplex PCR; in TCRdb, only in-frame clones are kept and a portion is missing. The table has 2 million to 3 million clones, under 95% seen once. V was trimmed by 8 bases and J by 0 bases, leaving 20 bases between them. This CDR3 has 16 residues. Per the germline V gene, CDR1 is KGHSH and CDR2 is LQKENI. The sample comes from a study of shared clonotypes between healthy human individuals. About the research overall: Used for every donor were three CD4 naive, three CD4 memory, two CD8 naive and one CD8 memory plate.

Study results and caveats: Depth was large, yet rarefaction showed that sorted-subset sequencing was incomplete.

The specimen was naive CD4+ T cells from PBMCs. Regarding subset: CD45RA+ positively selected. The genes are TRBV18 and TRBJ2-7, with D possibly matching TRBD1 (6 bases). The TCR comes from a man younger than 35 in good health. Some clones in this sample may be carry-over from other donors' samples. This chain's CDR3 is CASQTDGTRGSYEQYF. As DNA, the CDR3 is TGTGCCAGCCAAACCGACGGGACACGAGGCTCCTACGAGCAGTACTTC.